This TCR beta chain was identified in a study of shared clonotypes between healthy human individuals. Study-level points and caveats: Among a handful of donors, roughly 5.4% of naive CD4 clonotypes were found in common.

Only CD45RO-negative cells positively selected for CCR7 counted as naive CD8 cells, so terminally differentiated effector memory CD45RA+ cells were excluded. Researchers divided each subset's genomic DNA evenly across several immunoSEQ plates. TCRdb keeps only in-frame clones here, not all; method: immunoSEQ multiplex PCR. The table shows about 2 million clones, with approximately 94% occurring only once. About this clone itself: Its target is not known.

The germline V gene has CDR1 SNHLY and CDR2 FYNNEI. The CDR3 runs 16 residues. With 2 bases removed from V and 4 bases from J, the gap between germline ends came to 12 bases. The chain links TRBV2 to TRBJ1-6; D not resolved. This TCR was recovered from a man aged 18 to 30 in good health. What was sequenced was naive CD8+ T cells sorted from blood. CDR3 region: CASSEMSALYNSPLHF. CDR3 in DNA: TGTGCCAGCAGTGAAATGTCAGCCCTTTATAATTCACCCCTCCACTTT.